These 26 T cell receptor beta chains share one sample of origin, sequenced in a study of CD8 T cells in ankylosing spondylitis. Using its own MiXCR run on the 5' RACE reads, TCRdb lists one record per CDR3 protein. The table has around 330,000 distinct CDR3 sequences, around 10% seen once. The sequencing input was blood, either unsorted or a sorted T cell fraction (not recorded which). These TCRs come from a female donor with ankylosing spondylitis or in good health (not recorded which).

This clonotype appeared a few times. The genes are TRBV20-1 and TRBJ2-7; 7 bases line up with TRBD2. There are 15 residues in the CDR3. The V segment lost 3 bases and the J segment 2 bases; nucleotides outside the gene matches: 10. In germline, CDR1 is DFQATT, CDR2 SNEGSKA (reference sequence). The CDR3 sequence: CSASLQRAGAYEQYF. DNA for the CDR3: TGCAGTGCTAGTCTCCAGCGGGCGGGGGCCTACGAGCAGTACTTC.

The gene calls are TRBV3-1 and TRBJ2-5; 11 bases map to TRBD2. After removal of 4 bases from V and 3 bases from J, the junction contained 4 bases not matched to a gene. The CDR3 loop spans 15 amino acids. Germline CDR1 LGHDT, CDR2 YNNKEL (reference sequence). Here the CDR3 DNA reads TGTGCCAGCAGCCCATATAGCGGGGGGGAAGAGACCCAGTACTTC. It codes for CASSPYSGGEETQYF.

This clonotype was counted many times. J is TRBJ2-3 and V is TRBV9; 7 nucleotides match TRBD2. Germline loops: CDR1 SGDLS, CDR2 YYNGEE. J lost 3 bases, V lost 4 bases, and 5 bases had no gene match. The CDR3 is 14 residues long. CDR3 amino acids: CASSPSGTTDTQYF. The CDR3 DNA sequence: TGTGCCAGCAGCCCTAGCGGAACAACAGATACGCAGTATTTT.

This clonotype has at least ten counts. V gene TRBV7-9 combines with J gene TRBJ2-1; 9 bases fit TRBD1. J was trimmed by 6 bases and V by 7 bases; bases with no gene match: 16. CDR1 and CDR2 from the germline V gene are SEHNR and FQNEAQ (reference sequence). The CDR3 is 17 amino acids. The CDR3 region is CASNHAAGTGTSNEQFF. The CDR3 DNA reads TGTGCCAGCAACCACGCTGCCGGGACAGGGACTTCCAATGAGCAGTTCTTC.

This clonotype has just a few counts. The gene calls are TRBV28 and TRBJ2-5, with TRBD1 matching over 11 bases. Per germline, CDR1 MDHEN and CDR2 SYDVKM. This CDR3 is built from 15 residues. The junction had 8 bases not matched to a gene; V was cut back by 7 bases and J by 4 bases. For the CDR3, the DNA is TGTGCCAGCACCGAGGACAGGGGGCGCGGAGAGACCCAGTACTTC. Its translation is CASTEDRGRGETQYF.

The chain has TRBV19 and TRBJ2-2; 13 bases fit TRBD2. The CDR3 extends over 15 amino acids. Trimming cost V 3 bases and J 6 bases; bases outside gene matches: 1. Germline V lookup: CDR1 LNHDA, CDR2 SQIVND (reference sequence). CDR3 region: CASSIGLAGAGELFF. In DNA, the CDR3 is TGTGCCAGTAGTATCGGACTAGCGGGAGCCGGGGAGCTGTTTTTT.

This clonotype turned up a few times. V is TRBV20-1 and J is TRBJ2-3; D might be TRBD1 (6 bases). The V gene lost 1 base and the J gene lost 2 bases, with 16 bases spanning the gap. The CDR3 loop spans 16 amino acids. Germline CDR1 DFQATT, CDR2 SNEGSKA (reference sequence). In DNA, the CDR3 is TGCAGTGCTAGAGCCCCGGACAGTTTTTACACAGATACGCAGTATTTT. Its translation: CSARAPDSFYTDTQYF.

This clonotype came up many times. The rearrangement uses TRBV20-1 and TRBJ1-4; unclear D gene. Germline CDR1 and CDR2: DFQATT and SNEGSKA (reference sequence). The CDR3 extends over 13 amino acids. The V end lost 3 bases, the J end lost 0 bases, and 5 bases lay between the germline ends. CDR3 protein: CSASRSTNEKLFF. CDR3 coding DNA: TGCAGTGCTAGTCGGTCAACTAATGAAAAACTGTTTTTT.

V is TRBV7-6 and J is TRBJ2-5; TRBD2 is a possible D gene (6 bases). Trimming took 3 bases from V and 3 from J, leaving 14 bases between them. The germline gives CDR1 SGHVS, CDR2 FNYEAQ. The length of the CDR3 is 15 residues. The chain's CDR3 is CASSFAGLNKETQYF. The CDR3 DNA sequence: TGTGCCAGCAGCTTTGCGGGACTGAATAAAGAGACCCAGTACTTC. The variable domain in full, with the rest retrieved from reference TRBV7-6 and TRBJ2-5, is GAGVSQSPRYKVTKRGQDVALRCDPISGHVSLYWYRQALGQGPEFLTYFNYEAQQDKSGLPNDRFSAERPEGSISTLTIQRTEQRDSAMYRCASSFAGLNKETQYFGPGTRLLVL.

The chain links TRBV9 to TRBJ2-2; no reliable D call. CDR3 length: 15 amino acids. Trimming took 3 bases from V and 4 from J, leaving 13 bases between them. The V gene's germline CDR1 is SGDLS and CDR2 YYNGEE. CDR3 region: CASSGGGLGTGELFF. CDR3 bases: TGTGCCAGCAGCGGAGGCGGATTGGGCACCGGGGAGCTGTTTTTT.

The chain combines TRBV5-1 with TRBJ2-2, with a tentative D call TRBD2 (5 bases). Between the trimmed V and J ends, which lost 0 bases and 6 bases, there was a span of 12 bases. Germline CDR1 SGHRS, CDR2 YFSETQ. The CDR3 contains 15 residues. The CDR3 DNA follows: TGCGCCAGCAGCTTGGTGACCCTCGGGGCCGGGGAGCTGTTTTTT. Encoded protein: CASSLVTLGAGELFF.

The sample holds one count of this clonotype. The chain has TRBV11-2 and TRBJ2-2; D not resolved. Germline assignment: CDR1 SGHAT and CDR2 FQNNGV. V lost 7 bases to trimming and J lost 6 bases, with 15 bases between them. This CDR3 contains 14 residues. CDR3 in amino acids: CASNAIGGAGELFF. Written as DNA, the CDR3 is TGTGCCAGCAATGCCATTGGTGGGGCCGGGGAGCTGTTTTTT. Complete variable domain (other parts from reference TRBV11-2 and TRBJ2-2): EAGVAQSPRYKIIEKRQSVAFWCNPISGHATLYWYQQILGQGPKLLIQFQNNGVVDDSQLPKDRFSAERLKGVDSTLKIQPAKLEDSAVYLCASNAIGGAGELFFGEGSRLTVL.

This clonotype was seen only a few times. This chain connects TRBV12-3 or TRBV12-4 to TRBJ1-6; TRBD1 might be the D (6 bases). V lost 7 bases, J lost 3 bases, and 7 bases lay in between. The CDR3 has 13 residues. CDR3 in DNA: TGTGCCAGCACAGGGGACTATAATTCACCCCTCCACTTT. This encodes CASTGDYNSPLHF.

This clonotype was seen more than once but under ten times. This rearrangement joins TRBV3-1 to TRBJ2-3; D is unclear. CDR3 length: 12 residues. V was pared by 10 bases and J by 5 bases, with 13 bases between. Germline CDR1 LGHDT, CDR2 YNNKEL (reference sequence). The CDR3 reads CATGPPKDTQYF. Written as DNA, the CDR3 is TGTGCCACAGGCCCCCCTAAAGATACGCAGTATTTT.

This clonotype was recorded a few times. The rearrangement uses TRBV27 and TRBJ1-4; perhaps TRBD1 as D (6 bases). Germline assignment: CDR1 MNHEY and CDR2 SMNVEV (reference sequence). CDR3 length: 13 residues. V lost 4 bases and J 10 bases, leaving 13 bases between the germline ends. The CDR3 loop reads CASSSTGSGKLFF. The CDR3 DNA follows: TGTGCCAGCAGTTCCACAGGGTCGGGAAAACTGTTTTTT. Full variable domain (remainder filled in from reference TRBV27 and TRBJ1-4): EAQVTQNPRYLITVTGKKLTVTCSQNMNHEYMSWYRQDPGLGLRQIYYSMNVEVTDKGDVPEGYKVSRKEKRNFPLILESPSPNQTSLYFCASSSTGSGKLFFGSGTQLSVL.

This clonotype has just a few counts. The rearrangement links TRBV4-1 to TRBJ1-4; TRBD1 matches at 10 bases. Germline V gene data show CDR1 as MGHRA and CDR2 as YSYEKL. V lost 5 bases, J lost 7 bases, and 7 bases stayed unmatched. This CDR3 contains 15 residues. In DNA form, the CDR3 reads TGCGCCAGCAGCAAGACCCGGGACAGGGGTGAAAAACTGTTTTTT. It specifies CASSKTRDRGEKLFF.

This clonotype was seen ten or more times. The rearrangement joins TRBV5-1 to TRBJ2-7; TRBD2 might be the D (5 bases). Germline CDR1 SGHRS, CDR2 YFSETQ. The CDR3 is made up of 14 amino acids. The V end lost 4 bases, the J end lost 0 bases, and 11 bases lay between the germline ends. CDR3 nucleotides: TGCGCCAGCAGCCAAGGACTTGCCTCCTACGAGCAGTACTTC. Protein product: CASSQGLASYEQYF.

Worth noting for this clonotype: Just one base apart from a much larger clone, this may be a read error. CDR3 DNA sequence: TGCAGTCCTACCCGGGACAGCGGGGGCACAGGCAATCAGCCCCAGCATTTT. Amino acid sequence: CSPTRDSGGTGNQPQHF. This chain joins TRBV20-1 and TRBJ1-5; 7 bases agree with TRBD1. The CDR3 consists of 17 residues. The V segment lost 8 bases and the J segment 2 bases; nucleotides outside the gene matches: 18. CDR1 and CDR2 (germline): DFQATT, SNEGSKA (reference sequence).

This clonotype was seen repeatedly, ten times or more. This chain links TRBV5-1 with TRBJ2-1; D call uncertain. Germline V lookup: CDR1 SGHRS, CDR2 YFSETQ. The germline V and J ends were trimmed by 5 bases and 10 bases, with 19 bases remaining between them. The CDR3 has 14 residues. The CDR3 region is CASRLSSPVNEQFF. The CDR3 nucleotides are TGCGCCAGCAGACTTAGTAGCCCCGTGAACGAGCAGTTCTTC. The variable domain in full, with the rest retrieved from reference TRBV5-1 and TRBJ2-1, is KAGVTQTPRYLIKTRGQQVTLSCSPISGHRSVSWYQQTPGQGLQFLFEYFSETQRNKGNFPGRFSGRQFSNSRSEMNVSTLELGDSALYLCASRLSSPVNEQFFGPGTRLTVL.

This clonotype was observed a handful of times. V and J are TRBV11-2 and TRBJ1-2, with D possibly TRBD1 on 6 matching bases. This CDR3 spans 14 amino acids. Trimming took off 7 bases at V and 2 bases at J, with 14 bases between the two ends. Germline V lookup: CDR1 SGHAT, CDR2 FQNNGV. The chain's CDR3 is CASTQSGGNYGYTF. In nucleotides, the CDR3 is TGTGCCAGCACCCAATCCGGGGGCAACTATGGCTACACCTTC.

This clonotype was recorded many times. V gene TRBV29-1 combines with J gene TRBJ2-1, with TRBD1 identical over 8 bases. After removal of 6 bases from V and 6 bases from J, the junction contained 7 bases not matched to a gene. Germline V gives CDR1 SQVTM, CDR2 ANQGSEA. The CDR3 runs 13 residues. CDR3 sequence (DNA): TGCAGCGTAGATGGGACAGGCCTCAATGAGCAGTTCTTC. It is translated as CSVDGTGLNEQFF.

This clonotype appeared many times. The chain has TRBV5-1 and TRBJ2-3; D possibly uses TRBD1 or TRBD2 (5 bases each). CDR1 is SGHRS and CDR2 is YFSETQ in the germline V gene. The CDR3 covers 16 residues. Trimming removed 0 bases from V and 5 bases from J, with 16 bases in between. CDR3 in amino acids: CASSLAIGGVGDTQYF. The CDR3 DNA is TGCGCCAGCAGCTTGGCCATTGGGGGAGTCGGAGATACGCAGTATTTT.

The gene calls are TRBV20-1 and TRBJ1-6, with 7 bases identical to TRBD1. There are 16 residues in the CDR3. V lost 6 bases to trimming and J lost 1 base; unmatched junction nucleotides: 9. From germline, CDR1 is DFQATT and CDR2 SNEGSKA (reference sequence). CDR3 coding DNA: TGCAGTGCGGAAACAGGGGTGTTTTCCTATAATTCACCCCTCCACTTT. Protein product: CSAETGVFSYNSPLHF.

CDR3: CALVEAGGGNTGELFF. DNA for the CDR3: TGTGCCCTTGTGGAAGCGGGAGGGGGGAACACCGGGGAGCTGTTTTTT. The rearrangement uses TRBV27 and TRBJ2-2; the match to TRBD2 covers 10 bases. V lost 11 bases to trimming and J lost 1 base; unmatched junction nucleotides: 10. The germline CDR1 and CDR2 sequences are MNHEY and SMNVEV (reference sequence). There are 16 residues in the CDR3.

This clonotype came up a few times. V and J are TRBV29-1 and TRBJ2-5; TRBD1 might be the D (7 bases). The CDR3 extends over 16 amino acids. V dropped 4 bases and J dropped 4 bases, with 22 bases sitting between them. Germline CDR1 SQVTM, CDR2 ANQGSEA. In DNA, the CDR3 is TGCAGCGTTGTCGGAGGCGGGAACTCAGGGGGAGAGACCCAGTACTTC. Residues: CSVVGGGNSGGETQYF.

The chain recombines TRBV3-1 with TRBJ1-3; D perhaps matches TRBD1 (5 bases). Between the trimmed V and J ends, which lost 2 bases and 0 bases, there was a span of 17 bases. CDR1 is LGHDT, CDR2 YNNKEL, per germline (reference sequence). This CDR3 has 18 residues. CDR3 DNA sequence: TGTGCCAGCAGCCAATCAAAGGGACGGTCGATCTCTGGAAACACCATATATTTT. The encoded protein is CASSQSKGRSISGNTIYF.